A selection of T cell receptor beta chains follows, all from one sample in a study of prognosis after radiotherapy for stage I lung cancer. Each CDR3 protein is one row after TCRdb ran MiXCR on the multiplex PCR reads. The sample has 23,000 or so distinct CDR3 sequences, about 36% seen once. Source: PBMCs, taken before or after stereotactic body radiation therapy (not recorded which). The receptors originated from a donor of 50 years or more with non-small cell lung cancer. CDR3s leave out the opening cysteine and the closing phenylalanine or tryptophan. Fields, in order: J gene, V gene, CDR3 protein.

J: TRBJ2-3; V: TRBV18; CDR3: ASSRLQGAFDTQY
J: TRBJ2-3; V: TRBV5-1; CDR3: ASSLLGLAVTSTDTQY
J: TRBJ1-2; V: TRBV6-2/TRBV6-3; CDR3: ASSLYQWVCYT
J: TRBJ1-2; V: TRBV5-1; CDR3: ASSPQGEGPSGYT
J: TRBJ2-1; V: TRBV2; CDR3: ASQEIATNNEQF
J: TRBJ1-2; V: TRBV10-3; CDR3: ASGDRETGYT
J: TRBJ2-3; V: TRBV11-2; CDR3: ASSFPERGAITDTQY
J: TRBJ2-7; V: TRBV4-3; CDR3: ASSQGVGVGYEQY
J: TRBJ2-2; V: TRBV7-2; CDR3: ASSRTGANTGELF
J: TRBJ2-6; V: TRBV9; CDR3: ASSVGGLNSGANVLT
J: TRBJ2-2; V: TRBV4-2; CDR3: ASSLDQGAGELF
J: TRBJ1-3; V: TRBV6-1; CDR3: ASSEVLQSIRNTIY
J: TRBJ2-7; V: TRBV18; CDR3: ASSPPNRDLYEQY
J: TRBJ2-1; V: TRBV3-1; CDR3: ATTAAPATGSSV
J: TRBJ2-3; V: TRBV9; CDR3: ASSSGGVDTQY
J: TRBJ2-5; V: TRBV30; CDR3: AWSGGGDRSETQY
J: TRBJ1-3; V: TRBV6-1; CDR3: ASRKGGAGNTIY
J: TRBJ1-4; V: TRBV20-1; CDR3: SARDPSGREKLF
J: TRBJ2-3; V: TRBV28; CDR3: ASRKTPSFTDTQY
J: TRBJ1-1; V: TRBV19; CDR3: ASTKGQGIQEAF
J: TRBJ2-3; V: TRBV7-9; CDR3: ASSPLGLSTDTQY
J: TRBJ2-7; V: TRBV6-2/TRBV6-3; CDR3: ASSENNPEQY
J: TRBJ1-2; V: TRBV3-1; CDR3: ASSPTTGGGHT
J: TRBJ2-2; V: TRBV6-2/TRBV6-3; CDR3: ASNSRVGELF
J: TRBJ2-6; V: TRBV5-1; CDR3: ASKWGPETGANVLT
J: TRBJ2-7; V: TRBV20-1; CDR3: SAETTGLSYEQY
J: TRBJ1-2; V: TRBV7-2; CDR3: ASSPRVGGTDGYGYT
J: TRBJ2-5; V: TRBV3-1; CDR3: ASSQVPGLAGVGLAETQY
J: TRBJ1-1; V: TRBV2; CDR3: ASSPDMNTEAF
J: TRBJ2-1; V: TRBV11-3; CDR3: ASSGRYPSGRSPNEQF
J: TRBJ1-5; V: TRBV2; CDR3: ASSERENQPQH
J: TRBJ1-6; V: TRBV7-9; CDR3: ASSLSDSPLH
J: TRBJ2-3; V: TRBV19; CDR3: ASSTQGGSTDTQY
J: TRBJ1-2; V: TRBV15; CDR3: ATSRDLAMTNYGYT
J: TRBJ1-5; V: TRBV19; CDR3: ASSPVVYSNQPQH
J: TRBJ2-2; V: TRBV5-4; CDR3: ASSSSGGTGELF
J: TRBJ1-2; V: TRBV7-2; CDR3: ASSLGTGSRYGYT
J: TRBJ2-1; V: TRBV28; CDR3: ASTPGLSYNEQF